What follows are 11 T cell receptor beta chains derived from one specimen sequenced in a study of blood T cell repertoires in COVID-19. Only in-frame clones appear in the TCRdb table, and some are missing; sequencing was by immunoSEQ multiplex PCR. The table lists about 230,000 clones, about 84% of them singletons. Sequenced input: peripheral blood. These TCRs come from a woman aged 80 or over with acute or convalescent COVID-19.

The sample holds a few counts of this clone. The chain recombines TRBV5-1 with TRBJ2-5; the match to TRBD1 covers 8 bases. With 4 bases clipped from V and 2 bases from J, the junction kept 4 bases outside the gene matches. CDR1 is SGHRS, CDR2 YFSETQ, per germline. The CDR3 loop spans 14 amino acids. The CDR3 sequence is CASSIGTGQETQYF. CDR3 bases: TGCGCCAGCAGCATTGGGACAGGACAAGAGACCCAGTACTTC.

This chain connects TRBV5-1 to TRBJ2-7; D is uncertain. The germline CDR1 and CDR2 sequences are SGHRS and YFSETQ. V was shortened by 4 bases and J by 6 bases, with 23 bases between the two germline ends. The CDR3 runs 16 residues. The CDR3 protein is CASSPPGRSESGEQYF. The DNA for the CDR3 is TGCGCCAGCAGCCCCCCTGGCCGGAGTGAGTCGGGCGAGCAGTACTTC. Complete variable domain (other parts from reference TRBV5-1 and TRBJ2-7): KAGVTQTPRYLIKTRGQQVTLSCSPISGHRSVSWYQQTPGQGLQFLFEYFSETQRNKGNFPGRFSGRQFSNSRSEMNVSTLELGDSALYLCASSPPGRSESGEQYFGPGTRLTVT.

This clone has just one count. The CDR3 coding sequence is TGTGCCCACAGGGGGGAAGCTTTCTTT. This encodes CAHRGEAFF. The chain uses TRBV7-9 and TRBJ1-1; 8 positions agree with TRBD1. Losses at the gene ends were 11 bases for V and 8 bases for J; bases not matched to a gene: 1. The germline gives CDR1 SEHNR, CDR2 FQNEAQ (reference sequence). This CDR3 has 9 amino acids.

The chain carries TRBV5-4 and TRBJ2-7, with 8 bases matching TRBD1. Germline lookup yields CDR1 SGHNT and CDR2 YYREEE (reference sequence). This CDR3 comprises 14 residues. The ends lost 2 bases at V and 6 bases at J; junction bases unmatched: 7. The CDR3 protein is CASSFQGAPLEQYF. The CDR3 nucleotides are TGTGCCAGCAGCTTTCAGGGGGCGCCCCTCGAGCAGTACTTC.

The CDR3 sequence is CASTHATGGISNQPQHF. As DNA, the CDR3 is TGTGCCAGTACCCATGCTACCGGGGGGATCAGCAATCAGCCCCAGCATTTT. V and J are TRBV19 and TRBJ1-5; a weak D match, TRBD1 (5 bases). The CDR3 spans 17 residues. The germline gives CDR1 LNHDA, CDR2 SQIVND (reference sequence). V shed 7 bases and J shed 1 base, with 20 bases lying between them.

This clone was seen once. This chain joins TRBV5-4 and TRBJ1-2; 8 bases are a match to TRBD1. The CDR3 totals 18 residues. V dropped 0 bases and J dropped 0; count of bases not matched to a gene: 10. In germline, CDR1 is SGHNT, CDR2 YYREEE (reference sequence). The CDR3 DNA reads TGTGCCAGCAGCTTGGCCGGCAGGGGGCAGATTACTAACTATGGCTACACCTTC. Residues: CASSLAGRGQITNYGYTF.

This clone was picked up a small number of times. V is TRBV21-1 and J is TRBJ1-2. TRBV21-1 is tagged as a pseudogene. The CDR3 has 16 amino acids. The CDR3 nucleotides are TGTGCCAGCAGAGAGCGCCAACGCATCGACAACTATGGCTACACCTTC. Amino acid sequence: CASRERQRIDNYGYTF.

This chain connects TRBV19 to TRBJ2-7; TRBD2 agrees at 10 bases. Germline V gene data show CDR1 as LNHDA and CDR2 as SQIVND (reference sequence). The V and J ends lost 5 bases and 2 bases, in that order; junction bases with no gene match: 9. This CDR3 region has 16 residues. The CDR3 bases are TGTGCCAGTAGTGCCCAAGCGGGAGGGGTCCCCTACGAGCAGTACTTC. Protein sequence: CASSAQAGGVPYEQYF.

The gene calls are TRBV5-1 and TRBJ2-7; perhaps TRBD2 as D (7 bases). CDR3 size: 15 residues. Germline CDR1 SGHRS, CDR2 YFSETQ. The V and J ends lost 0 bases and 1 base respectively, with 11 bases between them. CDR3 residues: CASSLVGGQSYEQYF. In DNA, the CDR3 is TGCGCCAGCAGCTTGGTGGGGGGGCAGTCCTACGAGCAGTACTTC.

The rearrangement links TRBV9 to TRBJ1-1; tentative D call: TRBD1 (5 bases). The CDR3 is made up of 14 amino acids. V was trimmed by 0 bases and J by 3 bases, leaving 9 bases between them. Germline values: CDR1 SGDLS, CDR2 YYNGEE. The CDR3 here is CASSVEGEDTEAFF. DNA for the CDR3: TGTGCCAGCAGCGTAGAAGGGGAGGACACTGAAGCTTTCTTT.

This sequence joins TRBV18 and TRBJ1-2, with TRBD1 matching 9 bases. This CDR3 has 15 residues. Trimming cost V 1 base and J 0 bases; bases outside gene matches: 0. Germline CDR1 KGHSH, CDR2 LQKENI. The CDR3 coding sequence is TGTGCCAGCTCACCACGGACAGGGGCTAACTATGGCTACACCTTC. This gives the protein CASSPRTGANYGYTF. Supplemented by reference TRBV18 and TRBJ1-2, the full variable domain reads NAGVMQNPRHLVRRRGQEARLRCSPMKGHSHVYWYRQLPEEGLKFMVYLQKENIIDESGMPKERFSAEFPKEGPSILRIQQVVRGDSAAYFCASSPRTGANYGYTFGSGTRLTVV.